This is a list of T cell receptor beta chains from one sample in a study of cytomegalovirus exposure and HLA in healthy donors. The assay was immunoSEQ multiplex PCR, and TCRdb's table has in-frame clones only and misses some. The sample lists around 180,000 clones; around 86% were seen once. Sequences were obtained from PBMCs. Receptors were obtained from a woman younger than 30 in good health and CMV-seronegative. The CDR3 runs from the conserved cysteine through the conserved F or W. A D gene is named only where the DNA matches it firmly. Size tells how often a clone was seen (once, few, many) or the class of an expanded clone, and some rows leave it out.

D gene	clone size	V gene	J gene	CDR3 DNA	CDR3 protein
-	-	TRBV7-2	TRBJ2-7	TGTGCCAGCAGCTTAGGAACAGGACCCTCCTACGAGCAGTACTTC	CASSLGTGPSYEQYF
-	few	TRBV6-5	TRBJ2-1	TGTGCCAGCAGTACCTCTAAGATCGATGAGCAGTTCTTC	CASSTSKIDEQFF
TRBD2	few	TRBV6-1	TRBJ2-1	TGTGCCAGCAGTGAAGCCGCGGGGGTTAGCAATGAGCAGTTCTTC	CASSEAAGVSNEQFF
TRBD2	-	TRBV6-4	TRBJ2-3	TGTGCCAGCAGCGCCGGGACTAGCGGAGCCACAGATACGCAGTATTTT	CASSAGTSGATDTQYF
-	-	TRBV2	TRBJ2-5	TGTGCCAGCAGTGAAGGACGGGGATCGGAGACCCAGTACTTC	CASSEGRGSETQYF
-	-	TRBV20-1	TRBJ1-2	TGCAGTGCTAGGGACAACAAAGTCTACACCTTC	CSARDNKVYTF
-	-	TRBV7-9	TRBJ2-3	TGTGCCAGCAGCTTAGGGACAGGCACAGATACGCAGTATTTT	CASSLGTGTDTQYF
TRBD2	once	TRBV7-8	TRBJ2-1	TGTGCCAGCAGCCCAGCGGGACGGATTGCCTACAATGAGCAGTTCTTC	CASSPAGRIAYNEQFF
-	-	TRBV13	TRBJ2-3	TGTGCCAGCAGCTTAGGAGAGGGGAGGACAGATACGCAGTATTTT	CASSLGEGRTDTQYF
-	-	TRBV27	TRBJ1-4	TGTGCCAGCAGACACGCAGGGCAGGAAAAACTGTTTTTT	CASRHAGQEKLFF
TRBD1	-	TRBV7-9	TRBJ1-4	TGTGCCAGCAGCTTAGAGTGGGTGACAGGGGCTAATGAAAAACTGTTTTTT	CASSLEWVTGANEKLFF
-	-	TRBV28	TRBJ1-5	TGTGCCAGCAGCCTTCCCCGAGGCAATCAGCCCCAGCATTTT	CASSLPRGNQPQHF
TRBD1	-	TRBV5-1	TRBJ2-7	TGCGCCAGCAGCTTGGGACAGGGGCGGGACGAGCAGTACTTC	CASSLGQGRDEQYF
TRBD1	-	TRBV7-6	TRBJ2-7	TGTGCCAGCAGTTTCGGACAGGGGGGGGGATACGAGCAGTACTTC	CASSFGQGGGYEQYF
TRBD1	-	TRBV14	TRBJ1-1	TGTGCCAGCAGCCAAGATCCTATCAGGGGGATGAACACTGAAGCTTTCTTT	CASSQDPIRGMNTEAFF
TRBD1	-	TRBV6-5	TRBJ1-1	TGTGCCAGCAGTTACGGACAGGGGAACACTGAAGCTTTCTTT	CASSYGQGNTEAFF
-	-	TRBV7-6	TRBJ2-5	TGTGCCAGCAGCTTAGTGCCGGACACCCAATTAGGAGAGACCCAGTACTTC	CASSLVPDTQLGETQYF
-	once	TRBV7-9	TRBJ2-2	TGTGCCAGCAGCTTAGTAGGGGTTTCAACCGGGGAGCTGTTTTTT	CASSLVGVSTGELFF
TRBD1	-	TRBV25-1	TRBJ1-6	TGTGCCAGCAGACCCTCGGGACAGGGCGGATCACCCCTCCACTTT	CASRPSGQGGSPLHF
-	-	TRBV4-1	TRBJ2-5	TGCGCCAGCAGCCCCCAGGGGGGACAAGAGACCCAGTACTTC	CASSPQGGQETQYF
TRBD2	-	TRBV15	TRBJ2-3	TGTGCCACCAGCAGATTGGGACTAGCGGGGTACACAGATACGCAGTATTTT	CATSRLGLAGYTDTQYF
-	-	TRBV7-6	TRBJ2-1	TGTGCCAGCAGAAGCGGTAACAATGAGCAGTTCTTC	CASRSGNNEQFF
-	-	TRBV27	TRBJ2-1	TGTGCCAGCAGTTTGAGAGGGACTTCCTACAATGAGCAGTTCTTC	CASSLRGTSYNEQFF
TRBD2	-	TRBV28	TRBJ2-2	TGTGCCAGCAGTTTATACGGGGGGGGGACCGGGGAGCTGTTTTTT	CASSLYGGGTGELFF
-	-	TRBV9	TRBJ1-2	TGTGCCAGCGCCACAGGGAATGGCTACACCTTC	CASATGNGYTF
TRBD1	-	TRBV6-1	TRBJ1-3	TGTGCCAGCAGTGAGGGGACAGGGCCTGGAAACACCATATATTTT	CASSEGTGPGNTIYF
-	once	TRBV7-9	TRBJ2-7	TGTGCCAGCAGCTTAGGTGGGGGGGAGCAGTACTTC	CASSLGGGEQYF
-	-	TRBV7-2	TRBJ2-5	TGTGCCAGCAGCTTAGCTACGGGGGTGGAGACCCAGTACTTC	CASSLATGVETQYF
TRBD1	-	TRBV28	TRBJ2-1	TGTGCCAGTTTCCCGAGGACAGGAAAGAGCTCCTACAATGAGCAGTTCTTC	CASFPRTGKSSYNEQFF
-	few	TRBV7-2	TRBJ1-3	TGTGCCAGCAGCTTATATACAGGGCACTCTGGAAACACCATATATTTT	CASSLYTGHSGNTIYF
-	-	TRBV5-8	TRBJ1-2	TGTGCCAGCAGCTTCTGGGGTGGCCGGGAGGATGGCTACACCTTC	CASSFWGGREDGYTF
TRBD2	once	TRBV19	TRBJ2-2	TGTGCCAGTAGTCTCGGACTAGCGGGGGGCCGGAACACCGGGGAGCTGTTTTTT	CASSLGLAGGRNTGELFF
TRBD2	-	TRBV4-2	TRBJ2-3	TGTGCCAGCAGCCAAGAGGTCGGGGGGACAGATACGCAGTATTTT	CASSQEVGGTDTQYF
TRBD2	-	TRBV9	TRBJ2-5	TGTGCCAGCAGCGTATCAGCGGGAGAGAGTGAGACCCAGTACTTC	CASSVSAGESETQYF
TRBD2	-	TRBV6-5	TRBJ2-2	TGTGCCAGCAGTTATGGACTAGCGGGAGTGGTCGGGGAGCTGTTTTTT	CASSYGLAGVVGELFF
-	-	TRBV27	TRBJ1-5	TGTGCCAGCAGTATTACAGGTAATAGCAATCAGCCCCAGCATTTT	CASSITGNSNQPQHF
-	-	TRBV5-1	TRBJ1-3	TGCGCCAGCAGCTTGGAATGGAGCTCTGGAAACACCATATATTTT	CASSLEWSSGNTIYF
-	-	TRBV19	TRBJ1-5	TGTGCCAGTAGTATTGAGGTGGGTTTGGAGCCCCAGCATTTT	CASSIEVGLEPQHF
-	-	TRBV7-9	TRBJ2-7	TGTTCCAGCAGCTTAGGTAGGGGTCAGCTTTCCTACGAGCAGTACTTC	CSSSLGRGQLSYEQYF
-	few	TRBV30	TRBJ1-2	TGTGCCTGGAGTCTAAACAGGGATGGCTACACCTTC	CAWSLNRDGYTF
-	-	TRBV12-5	TRBJ2-1	TGTGCTAGTGGTTTGGGGAAGGAGGGATGGTCCTACAATGAGCAGTTCTTC	CASGLGKEGWSYNEQFF
TRBD2	few	TRBV5-1	TRBJ2-4	TGCGCCAGCAAGGCCGGGGAGGGGCCCCAGTACTTC	CASKAGEGPQYF
-	-	TRBV7-3	TRBJ2-1	TGTGCCAGCAGCCTGAGTAGAGAGCAGTTCTTC	CASSLSREQFF
-	few	TRBV4-1	TRBJ1-2	TGCGCCAGCAGCCAAGAAGCCTTCTTTGGCTACACCTTC	CASSQEAFFGYTF
TRBD1	-	TRBV4-1	TRBJ2-5	TGCGCCAGCAGCCCAGATCTGGACAGGGGGCGCTTGGGGACCCAGTACTTC	CASSPDLDRGRLGTQYF
TRBD2	-	TRBV6-1	TRBJ2-7	TGTGCCAGCAGGACTAGCGGGGGAGTAGGGCAGTACTTC	CASRTSGGVGQYF
-	-	TRBV10-3	TRBJ2-7	TGTGCCATCAGGGACCCAGCGGAGCCCTACGAGCAGTACTTC	CAIRDPAEPYEQYF
-	-	TRBV30	TRBJ1-5	TGTGCCTGGAGTCCCCTCGACAGTTATCAGCCCCAGCATTTT	CAWSPLDSYQPQHF
TRBD1	once	TRBV29-1	TRBJ2-5	TGCAGCGTAAGGACAGGGGGAAAGACCCAGTACTTC	CSVRTGGKTQYF
TRBD2	-	TRBV5-6	TRBJ2-1	TGTGCCAGCAGCTCGACCACTAGCGGATTCTACAATGAGCAGTTCTTC	CASSSTTSGFYNEQFF
TRBD1	few	TRBV6-1	TRBJ1-1	TGTGCCACCATCCGGGACAGGGTAAACACTGAAGCTTTCTTT	CATIRDRVNTEAFF
-	-	TRBV5-4	TRBJ2-2	TGTGCCAGCAGCTTGAGGGTGCTTAGCGGACCTCTCACCGGGGAGCTGTTTTTT	CASSLRVLSGPLTGELFF
-	-	TRBV12-1	TRBJ1-5	TGTGCCAGCAGATACAACCCCCGGGACAGGGAGTATAGCAATCAGCCCCAGCATTTT	CASRYNPRDREYSNQPQHF
TRBD1	-	TRBV2	TRBJ1-1	TGTGCCAGCAGTGGGGACAGACCAGAAGCTTTCTTT	CASSGDRPEAFF